This T cell receptor beta chain stems from a study of molecular identifiers for immune sequencing clone quantification. Study findings and constraints: Effector cells kept over 99% of their molecules in clones above 20 RNA copies, while naive cells kept under 1% there.

This clonotype showed up just a few times. Its antigen is unknown. TCRdb independently ran MiXCR on the PCR reads; one entry per CDR3 protein. The data hold more than 85,000 distinct CDR3 sequences, with 35% observed a single time. The sequence was collected from a human donor in good health. Some libraries in this study had Jurkat cell RNA spiked in. Sequences were obtained from naive CD8+ T cells from blood, with Jurkat cell RNA spiked in. Noted subset: FACS-sorted CD8+CD4-CCR7+CD45RA+ naive T cells.

The CDR3 sequence: CASSLVPSGEYTDTQYF. DNA of the CDR3: TGTGCCAGCAGCTTAGTACCTAGCGGAGAATACACAGATACGCAGTATTTT. The chain uses TRBV7-2 and TRBJ2-3; 7 bases are a match to TRBD2. The CDR3 runs to 17 residues. The germline V gene has CDR1 SGHTA and CDR2 FQGNSA. Trimming cost V 1 base and J 2 bases; bases outside gene matches: 9. Looking up the rest from reference TRBV7-2 and TRBJ2-3 gives the full variable domain: GAGVSQSPSNKVTEKGKDVELRCDPISGHTALYWYRQSLGQGLEFLIYFQGNSAPDKSGLPSDRFSAERTGGSVSTLTIQRTQQEDSAVYLCASSLVPSGEYTDTQYFGPGTRLTVL.